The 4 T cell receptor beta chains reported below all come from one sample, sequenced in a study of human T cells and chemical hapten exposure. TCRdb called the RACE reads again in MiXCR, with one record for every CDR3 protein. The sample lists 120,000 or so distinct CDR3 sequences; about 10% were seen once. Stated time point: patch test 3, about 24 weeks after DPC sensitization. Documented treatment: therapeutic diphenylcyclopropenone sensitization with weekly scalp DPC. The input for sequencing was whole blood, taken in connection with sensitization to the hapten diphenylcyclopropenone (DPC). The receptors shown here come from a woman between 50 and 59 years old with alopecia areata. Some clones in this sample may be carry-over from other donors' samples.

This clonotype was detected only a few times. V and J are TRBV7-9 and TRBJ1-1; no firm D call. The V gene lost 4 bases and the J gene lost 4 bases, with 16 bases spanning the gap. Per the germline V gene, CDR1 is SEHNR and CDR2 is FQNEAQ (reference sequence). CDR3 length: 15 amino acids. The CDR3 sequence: CASSSGLTMSTEAFF. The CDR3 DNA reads TGTGCCAGCAGCTCTGGACTCACGATGAGCACTGAAGCTTTCTTT. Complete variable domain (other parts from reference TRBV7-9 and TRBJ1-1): DTGVSQNPRHKITKRGQNVTFRCDPISEHNRLYWYRQTLGQGPEFLTYFQNEAQLEKSRLLSDRFSAERPKGSFSTLEIQRTEQGDSAMYLCASSSGLTMSTEAFFGQGTRLTVV.

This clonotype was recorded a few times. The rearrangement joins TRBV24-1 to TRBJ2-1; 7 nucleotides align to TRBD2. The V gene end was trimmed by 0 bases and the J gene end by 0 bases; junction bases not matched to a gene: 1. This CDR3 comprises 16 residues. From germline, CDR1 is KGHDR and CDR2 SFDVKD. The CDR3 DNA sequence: TGTGCCACCAGTGATTTGGCTAGCGGCTCCTACAATGAGCAGTTCTTC. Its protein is CATSDLASGSYNEQFF.

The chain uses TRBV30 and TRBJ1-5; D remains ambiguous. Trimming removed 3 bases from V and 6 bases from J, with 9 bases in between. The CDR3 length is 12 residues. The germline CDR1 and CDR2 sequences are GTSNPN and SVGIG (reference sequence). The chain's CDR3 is CAWSLGGQPQHF. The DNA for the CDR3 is TGTGCCTGGAGCCTGGGAGGTCAGCCCCAGCATTTT.

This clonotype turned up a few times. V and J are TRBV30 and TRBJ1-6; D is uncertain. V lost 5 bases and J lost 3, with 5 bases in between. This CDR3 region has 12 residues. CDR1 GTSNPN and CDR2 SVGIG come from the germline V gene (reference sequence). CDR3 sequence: CAWGDYNSPLHF. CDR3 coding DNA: TGTGCCTGGGGGGACTATAATTCACCCCTCCACTTT.